This entry concerns a single T cell receptor beta chain. The data belong to a study of blood T cell repertoires in COVID-19. For the study at large: Some COVID-19 samples were acute and others convalescent; all came from the United States, Italy and Spain. PBMCs, B-cell-depleted T cells, or T cells provided the cDNA or gDNA that made up the material.

Original data processing: Reference gene primer amplification gave nucleated cell count estimates. Sequencing used immunoSEQ multiplex PCR; TCRdb keeps in-frame clones, though not all of them. Clonal size and the V and J genes are those of that table, whereas D and trimming came from the DNA. The sample gives 100,000 or so clones, about 80% of which show up once; approximately 20% is in the top ten. The V gene lost 3 bases and the J gene lost 8 bases, with 4 bases spanning the gap. Per germline, CDR1 SQVTM and CDR2 ANQGSEA. The CDR3 is 10 residues long. The TCR comes from a woman in her seventies with acute or convalescent COVID-19. Material: peripheral blood. V is TRBV29-1 and J is TRBJ2-2; no firm D call. CDR3 nucleotides: TGCAGCGTTGATACTGGGGAGCTGTTTTTT. Translated, it gives CSVDTGELFF.